The next 9 T cell receptor beta chains were all read from a single sample in a study of OX40 agonist ivuxolimab in advanced cancers. Assay used: immunoSEQ multiplex PCR; TCRdb lists only in-frame clones, some missing. The sample holds about 140,000 clones, 90% seen once. The sequencing here drew on CD4+ or CD8+ T cells sorted from blood, taken in a trial of the OX40 agonist ivuxolimab. The source of these receptors is an adult with an advanced solid tumor such as melanoma, head and neck, liver or kidney cancer.

The sample holds a few counts of this clone. The chain links TRBV27 to TRBJ2-3; D is unresolved. The ends were cut back, 11 bases at V and 2 bases at J, with 14 bases in the middle. The CDR3 totals 13 residues. The germline V gene encodes CDR1 MNHEY and CDR2 SMNVEV (reference sequence). CDR3 protein: CAAVERVTDTQYF. DNA of the CDR3: TGTGCCGCGGTGGAAAGGGTCACAGATACGCAGTATTTT.

The sample holds many counts of this clone. The rearrangement links TRBV5-1 to TRBJ1-1; no clear D gene. CDR1 SGHRS and CDR2 YFSETQ come from the germline V gene. Trimming pared 0 bases from V and 0 bases from J, leaving 9 bases between. The CDR3 totals 15 residues. This CDR3 reads CASSLAAGVNTEAFF. For the CDR3, the DNA is TGCGCCAGCAGCTTGGCGGCGGGAGTGAACACTGAAGCTTTCTTT.

This chain connects TRBV5-4 to TRBJ2-2; D perhaps matches TRBD2 (6 bases). CDR1 is SGHNT and CDR2 is YYREEE in the germline V gene (reference sequence). V lost 4 bases to trimming and J lost 0 bases, with 13 bases between them. The CDR3 has 16 residues. The CDR3 region has the DNA TGTGCCAGCAGCAGTATGACTAGTTCGAACACCGGGGAGCTGTTTTTT. Its translation is CASSSMTSSNTGELFF.

The chain employs TRBV7-9 and TRBJ1-2; D call uncertain. The CDR3 length is 14 residues. CDR1 and CDR2 from the germline V gene are SEHNR and FQNEAQ (reference sequence). Between the trimmed V and J ends, which lost 3 bases and 2 bases, there was a span of 10 bases. The CDR3 reads CASSFATSNYGYTF. The DNA of the CDR3 is TGTGCCAGCAGCTTCGCCACTTCAAACTATGGCTACACCTTC.

V and J are TRBV10-3 and TRBJ1-1; D not certain. Germline lookup yields CDR1 ENHRY and CDR2 SYGVKD. Trimming cost V 5 bases and J 3 bases, with 7 bases left between them. The CDR3 is 12 residues long. For the CDR3, the DNA is TGTGCCATCAGTAACGGGTACACTGAAGCTTTCTTT. This sequence encodes CAISNGYTEAFF.

This chain uses TRBV7-9 with TRBJ2-3, with D possibly matching TRBD2 (5 bases). The CDR3 is 14 residues long. V was clipped by 3 bases and J by 2 bases, with 9 bases between them. The V gene's germline CDR1 is SEHNR and CDR2 FQNEAQ (reference sequence). DNA for the CDR3: TGTGCCAGCAGCTTGCTTCGGGACACAGATACGCAGTATTTT. Translation: CASSLLRDTDTQYF.

J is TRBJ1-2 and V is TRBV11-2; D not resolved. Germline CDR1 and CDR2: SGHAT and FQNNGV. V was clipped by 5 bases and J by 4 bases, with 8 bases between them. This CDR3 has 12 residues. CDR3 sequence: CASSKVFYGYTF. CDR3 DNA: TGTGCCAGCAGCAAGGTTTTCTATGGCTACACCTTC.

The chain employs TRBV6-5 and TRBJ1-4; no clear D. Germline V CDR1 and CDR2: MNHEY, SVGAGI. The length of the CDR3 is 14 residues. V was shortened by 5 bases and J by 8 bases, with 15 bases between the two germline ends. The CDR3 DNA reads TGTGCCAGCAGTGAAACACGTTGGCGCGAAAAACTGTTTTTT. Translating gives CASSETRWREKLFF.

The chain has TRBV5-1 and TRBJ2-5, with D possibly matching TRBD2 (6 bases). Trimming stripped 2 bases from V and 5 bases from J, with 10 bases between. Germline V gene data show CDR1 as SGHRS and CDR2 as YFSETQ. The CDR3 consists of 13 residues. CDR3 sequence reads: CASSFSGVETQYF. In DNA, the CDR3 is TGCGCCAGCAGCTTCTCGGGGGTCGAGACCCAGTACTTC.